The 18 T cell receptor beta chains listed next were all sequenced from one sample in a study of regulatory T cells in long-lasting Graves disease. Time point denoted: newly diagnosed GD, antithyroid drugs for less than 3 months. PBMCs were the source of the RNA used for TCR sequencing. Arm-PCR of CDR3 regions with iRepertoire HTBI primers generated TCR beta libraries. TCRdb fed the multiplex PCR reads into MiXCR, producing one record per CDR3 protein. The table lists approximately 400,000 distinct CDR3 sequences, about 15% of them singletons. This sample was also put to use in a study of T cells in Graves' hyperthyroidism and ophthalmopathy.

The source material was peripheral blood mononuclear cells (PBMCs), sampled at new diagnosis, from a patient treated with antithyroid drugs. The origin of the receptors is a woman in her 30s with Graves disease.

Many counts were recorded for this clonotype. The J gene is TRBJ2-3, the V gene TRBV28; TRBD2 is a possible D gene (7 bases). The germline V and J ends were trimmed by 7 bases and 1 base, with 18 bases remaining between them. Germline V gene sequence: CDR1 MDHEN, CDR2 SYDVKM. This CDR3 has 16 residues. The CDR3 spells CASNPGASGRTDTQYF. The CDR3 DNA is TGTGCCAGCAACCCAGGGGCTAGCGGACGCACAGATACGCAGTATTTT. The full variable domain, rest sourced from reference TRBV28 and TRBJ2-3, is DVKVTQSSRYLVKRTGEKVFLECVQDMDHENMFWYRQDPGLGLRLIYFSYDVKMKEKGDIPEGYSVSREKKERFSLILESASTNQTSMYLCASNPGASGRTDTQYFGPGTRLTVL.

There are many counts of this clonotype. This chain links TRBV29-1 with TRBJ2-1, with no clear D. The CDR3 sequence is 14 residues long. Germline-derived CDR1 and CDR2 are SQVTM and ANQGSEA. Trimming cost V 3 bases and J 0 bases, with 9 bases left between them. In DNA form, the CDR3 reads TGCAGCGTTGATAGGGTAAGCTCCTACAATGAGCAGTTCTTC. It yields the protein CSVDRVSSYNEQFF.

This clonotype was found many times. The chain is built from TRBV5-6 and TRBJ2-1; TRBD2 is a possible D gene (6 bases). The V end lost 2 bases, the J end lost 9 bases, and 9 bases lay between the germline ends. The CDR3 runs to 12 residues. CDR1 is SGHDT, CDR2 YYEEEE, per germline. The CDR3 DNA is TGTGCCAGCAGCTTCGGGGGACTTGAGCAGTTCTTC. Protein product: CASSFGGLEQFF.

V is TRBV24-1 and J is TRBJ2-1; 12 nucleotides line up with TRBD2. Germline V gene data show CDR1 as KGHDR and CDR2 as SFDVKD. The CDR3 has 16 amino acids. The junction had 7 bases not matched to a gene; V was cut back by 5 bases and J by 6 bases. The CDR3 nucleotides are TGTGCCACCAGTGCATGGCTAGCGGGAGGGCCCAATGAGCAGTTCTTC. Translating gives CATSAWLAGGPNEQFF.

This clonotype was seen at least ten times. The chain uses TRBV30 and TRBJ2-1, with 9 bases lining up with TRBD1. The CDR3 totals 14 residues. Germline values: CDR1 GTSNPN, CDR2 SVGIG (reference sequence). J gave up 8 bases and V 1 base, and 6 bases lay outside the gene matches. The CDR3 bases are TGTGCCTGGAGTGCGGACAGGGGCCTCGATGAGCAGTTCTTC. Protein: CAWSADRGLDEQFF. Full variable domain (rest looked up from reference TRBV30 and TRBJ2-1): SQTIHQWPATLVQPVGSPLSLECTVEGTSNPNLYWYRQAAGRGLQLLFYSVGIGQISSEVPQNLSASRPQDRQFILSSKKLLLSDSGFYLCAWSADRGLDEQFFGPGTRLTVL.

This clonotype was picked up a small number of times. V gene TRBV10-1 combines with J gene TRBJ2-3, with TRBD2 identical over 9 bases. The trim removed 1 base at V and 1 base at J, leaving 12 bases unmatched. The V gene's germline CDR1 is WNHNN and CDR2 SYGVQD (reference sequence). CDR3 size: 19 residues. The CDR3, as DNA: TGCGCCAGCAGTGAGTGGCCGTGGCGGGAGGGCCGGGGCACAGATACGCAGTATTTT. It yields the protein CASSEWPWREGRGTDTQYF.

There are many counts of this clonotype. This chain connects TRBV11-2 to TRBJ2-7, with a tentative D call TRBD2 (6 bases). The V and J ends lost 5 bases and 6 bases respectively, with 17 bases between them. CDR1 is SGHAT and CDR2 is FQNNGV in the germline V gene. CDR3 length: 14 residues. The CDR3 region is CASSHASLGGEQYF. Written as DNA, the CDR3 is TGTGCCAGCAGCCATGCAAGTCTGGGGGGCGAGCAGTACTTC.

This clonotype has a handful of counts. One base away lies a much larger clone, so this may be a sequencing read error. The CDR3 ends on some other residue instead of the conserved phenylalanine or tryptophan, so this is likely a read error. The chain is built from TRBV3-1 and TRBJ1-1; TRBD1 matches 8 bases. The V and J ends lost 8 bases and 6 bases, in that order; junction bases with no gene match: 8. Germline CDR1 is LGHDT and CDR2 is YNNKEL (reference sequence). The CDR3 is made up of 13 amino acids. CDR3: CASRTGQGSEAFL. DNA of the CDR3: TGTGCCAGCCGAACCGGACAGGGCTCTGAAGCTTTCCTT.

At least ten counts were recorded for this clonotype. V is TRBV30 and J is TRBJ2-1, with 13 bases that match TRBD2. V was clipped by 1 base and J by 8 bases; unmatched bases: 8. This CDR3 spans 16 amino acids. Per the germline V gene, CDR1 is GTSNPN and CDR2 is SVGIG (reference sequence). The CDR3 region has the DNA TGTGCCTGGAGTGCCCGGACTAGCGGGAGAGTTGATGAGCAGTTCTTC. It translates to CAWSARTSGRVDEQFF.

CDR3 nucleotides: TGTGCCAGCAGCGTAGGCCCCCCAGGAGGGAGCTCTGGAAACACCATATATTTT. Protein: CASSVGPPGGSSGNTIYF. The chain links TRBV9 to TRBJ1-3; D remains unclear. The germline V and J ends were trimmed by 0 bases and 0 bases, with 16 bases remaining between them. Germline assignment: CDR1 SGDLS and CDR2 YYNGEE. The CDR3 is made up of 18 amino acids.

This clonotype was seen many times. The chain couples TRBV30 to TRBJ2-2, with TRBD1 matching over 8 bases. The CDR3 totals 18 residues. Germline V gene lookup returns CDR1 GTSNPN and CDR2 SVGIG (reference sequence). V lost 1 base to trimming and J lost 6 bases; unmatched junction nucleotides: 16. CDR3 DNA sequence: TGTGCCTGGAGTGGAAAAACGACAGGGGAAATATTACCCGGGGAGCTGTTTTTT. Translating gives CAWSGKTTGEILPGELFF.

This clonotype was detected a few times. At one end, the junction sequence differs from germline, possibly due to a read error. CDR3 nucleotides: TGTGCCAGCAGCTTGGCACAGAGCTCCTACAATGAGCAGTTCTTC. Its protein product is CASSLAQSSYNEQFF. The chain carries TRBV5-1 and TRBJ2-1; D gene unclear. Germline V gene lookup returns CDR1 SGHRS and CDR2 YFSETQ. There are 15 residues in the CDR3. Variable domain in full (rest from reference TRBV5-1 and TRBJ2-1): KAGVTQTPRYLIKTRGQQVTLSCSPISGHRSVSWYQQTPGQGLQFLFEYFSETQRNKGNFPGRFSGRQFSNSRSEMNVSTLELGDSALYLCASSLAQSSYNEQFFGPGTRLTVL.

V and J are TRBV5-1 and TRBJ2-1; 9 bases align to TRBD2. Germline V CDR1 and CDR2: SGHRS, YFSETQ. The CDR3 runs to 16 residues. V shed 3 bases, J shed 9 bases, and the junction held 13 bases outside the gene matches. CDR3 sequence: CASSSPQVAGVGEQFF. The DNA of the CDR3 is TGCGCCAGCAGCTCCCCCCAGGTAGCGGGAGTGGGTGAGCAGTTCTTC.

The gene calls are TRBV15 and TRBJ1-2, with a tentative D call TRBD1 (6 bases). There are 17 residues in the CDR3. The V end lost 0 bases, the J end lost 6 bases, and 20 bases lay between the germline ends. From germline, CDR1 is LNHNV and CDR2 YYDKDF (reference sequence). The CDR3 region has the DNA TGTGCCACCAGCAGAGATTGGGGACAAACAACCGACGATGGCTACACCTTC. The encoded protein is CATSRDWGQTTDDGYTF. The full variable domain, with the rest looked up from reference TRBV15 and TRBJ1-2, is DAMVIQNPRYQVTQFGKPVTLSCSQTLNHNVMYWYQQKSSQAPKLLFHYYDKDFNNEADTPDNFQSRRPNTSFCFLDIRSPGLGDTAMYLCATSRDWGQTTDDGYTFGSGTRLTVV.

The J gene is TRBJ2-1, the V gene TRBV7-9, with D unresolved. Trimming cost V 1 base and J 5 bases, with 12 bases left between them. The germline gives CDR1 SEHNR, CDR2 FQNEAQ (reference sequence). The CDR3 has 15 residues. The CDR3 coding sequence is TGTGCCAGCAGCTTAGTATCAGGAACAAACAATGAGCAGTTCTTC. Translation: CASSLVSGTNNEQFF.

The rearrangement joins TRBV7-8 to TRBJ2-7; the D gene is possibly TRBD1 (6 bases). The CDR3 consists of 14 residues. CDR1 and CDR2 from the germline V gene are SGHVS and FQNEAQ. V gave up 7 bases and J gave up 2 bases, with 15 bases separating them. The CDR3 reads CASTLRGGPYEQYF. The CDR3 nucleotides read TGTGCCAGCACTTTAAGAGGGGGACCCTACGAGCAGTACTTC.

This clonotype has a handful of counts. CDR3 protein: CASRDAATGKNIQYF. The CDR3 coding sequence is TGTGCCAGCAGGGATGCCGCGACAGGGAAAAACATTCAGTACTTC. This chain links TRBV2 with TRBJ2-4; 7 nucleotides agree with TRBD1. The V gene's germline CDR1 is SNHLY and CDR2 FYNNEI. V trimming: 6 bases; J trimming: 4 bases; junction bases outside the gene matches: 9. The CDR3 runs 15 residues.

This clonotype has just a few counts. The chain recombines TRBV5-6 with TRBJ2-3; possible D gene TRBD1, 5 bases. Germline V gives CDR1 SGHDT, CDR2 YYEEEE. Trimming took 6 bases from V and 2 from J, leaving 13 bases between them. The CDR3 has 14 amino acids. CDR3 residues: CASMLGDITDTQYF. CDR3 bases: TGTGCCAGCATGCTAGGGGATATCACAGATACGCAGTATTTT.